This is a list of T cell receptor beta chains from one sample in a study of blood T cell repertoires in COVID-19. TCRdb keeps only in-frame clones here, not all; method: immunoSEQ multiplex PCR. Altogether 200,000 to 250,000 clones are present, about four fifths being singletons, with the ten largest covering around 7.8%. The sample comprised peripheral blood. All receptors come from a woman of 80 years or more with COVID-19, enrolled during active disease. CDR3s include the opening cysteine and the closing phenylalanine or tryptophan. The D gene is left open where the match is weak. Clone size is given for some rows only: seen once, a few or many times, or a class if the clone is expanded.

abundance,j_gene,d_gene,v_gene,CDR3nt,CDR3aa
.,TRBJ1-3,.,TRBV18,TGTGCCAGCTCGCGTTCCCTACTTTCGGGGGGAAACACCATATATTTT,CASSRSLLSGGNTIYF
.,TRBJ2-2,TRBD1,TRBV19,TGTGCCAGTAGTCCGACAGGGCCTCACGGCGGCACCGGGGAGCTGTTTTTT,CASSPTGPHGGTGELFF
.,TRBJ2-5,TRBD1,TRBV20-1,TGCAGTGCGACCTACAGGGGGACCCAGTACTTC,CSATYRGTQYF
.,TRBJ2-1,TRBD2,TRBV3-1/TRBV3-2,TGTGCCAGCAATCGCGGGGGGACCTACAATGAGCAGTTCTTC,CASNRGGTYNEQFF
once,TRBJ1-2,TRBD1,TRBV6-6,TGTGCCAGCAGCAGACAGGGGAACTATGGCTACACCTTC,CASSRQGNYGYTF
.,TRBJ1-6,TRBD1,TRBV7-3,TGTGCCAGCAGCTTAATGGGGACAGGGAATTCACCCCTCCACTTT,CASSLMGTGNSPLHF
.,TRBJ2-4,TRBD1,TRBV19,TGTGCCAGTCGAGGGACAGGGGGCCCCAAAAACATTCAGTACTTC,CASRGTGGPKNIQYF
once,TRBJ1-5,TRBD1,TRBV5-1,TGCGCCAGCAGCCCGGGGACAGGGGTCAATCAGCCCCAGCATTTT,CASSPGTGVNQPQHF
.,TRBJ2-1,TRBD2,TRBV4-1,TGCGCCAGCAGCCAAGTGGCCCTAACCGGGGCGGGAGAGGCTCATGAGCAGTTCTTC,CASSQVALTGAGEAHEQFF
.,TRBJ1-4,.,TRBV19,TGTGCCAGTAGCCGCTTGGACTCTAATGAAAAACTGTTTTTT,CASSRLDSNEKLFF
.,TRBJ2-7,.,TRBV5-1,TGCGCCAGCAGCCAGGACTACGAGCAGTACTTC,CASSQDYEQYF
.,TRBJ1-4,TRBD1,TRBV11-2,TGTGCCAGCAGCTTGGGGGGGACAGGGGGAACTAATGAAAAACTGTTTTTT,CASSLGGTGGTNEKLFF
.,TRBJ2-6,.,TRBV9,TGTGCCAGCAGCCTACTTCCTCAGGGCTCTGGGGCCAACGTCCTGACTTTC,CASSLLPQGSGANVLTF
.,TRBJ2-2,TRBD1,TRBV6-5,TGTGCCGGCCGACAGGGGGCCGTGAACACCGGGGAGCTGTTTTTT,CAGRQGAVNTGELFF